This TCR beta chain appears in the sequencing data of a study of T cells in Graves' hyperthyroidism and ophthalmopathy. Using RNA transcripts as the source, TCR beta CDR3 regions were amplified. Initially, a first-round RT-PCR of the TCR CDR3 employed the HTBI primer set. TCRdb reprocessed the multiplex PCR reads with MiXCR, giving one entry per CDR3 protein. Here the sample spans roughly 500,000 distinct CDR3 sequences, about 43% being singletons. Losses at the gene ends were 0 bases for V and 10 bases for J; bases not matched to a gene: 2. The CDR3 spans 12 residues. In germline, CDR1 is DFQATT, CDR2 SNEGSKA (reference sequence).

This TCR was recovered from an adult woman with Graves' disease, either hyperthyroidism or ophthalmopathy (not recorded which). J is TRBJ1-2 and V is TRBV20-1; 10 bases are shared with TRBD1. Sequences were obtained from peripheral blood or thyroid tissue (not recorded which). The chain's CDR3 is CSAREGQGYYTF. The CDR3 DNA reads as TGCAGTGCTAGAGAGGGACAGGGGTACTACACCTTC.